The source of this T cell receptor beta chain is a study of control samples from healthy donors and cancer patients. This CDR3 is built from 13 residues. V was clipped by 1 base and J by 6 bases, with 9 bases between them. Germline CDR1 SGHDN, CDR2 FVKESK. Clones were sequenced by immunoSEQ multiplex PCR, and TCRdb holds only the in-frame ones, with some missing. The table includes some 120,000 clones, approximately 94% detected once. The chain is built from TRBV14 and TRBJ1-1; D is uncertain. This receptor was obtained from a man in his fifties or sixties with head and neck cancer. Sequenced: PBMCs. CDR3 amino acids: CASSQGHRAEAFF. Here the CDR3 DNA reads TGTGCCAGCAGCCAAGGCCACCGAGCTGAAGCTTTCTTT.